The sequence of this TCR beta chain was determined in a study of CD8+CD57+ T cells in acquired aplastic anemia. About the study: Recorded DNA amounts for sorted CD4+ and CD8+ cells had an average of approximately 3 ug.

The germline gives CDR1 MDHEN, CDR2 SYDVKM. Between the trimmed V and J ends, which lost 4 bases and 7 bases, there was a span of 11 bases. The CDR3 extends over 14 amino acids. This clonotype was counted between two and nine times. Its antigen is as yet unknown. Using genomic DNA as the template, TCR beta VDJ and CDR3 profiling was carried out. TCRdb itself ran the reads through MiXCR, one entry per CDR3 protein. This sample has some 200,000 distinct CDR3 sequences, with roughly 50% found just once. For sequencing, patients were chosen who had shown expansion of CD8+CD57+ cells by flow cytometry. There were no patients without severe acquired aplastic anemia. Study-level points and caveats: Patients and controls shared about 30 CD8+ CDR3 sequences.

The sequenced material came from sorted CD4+, CD8+, or CD8+CD57+ T cells (not recorded which) from PBMCs. The clonotype was recovered from a human donor with aplastic anemia. The chain joins TRBV28 to TRBJ1-6; D remains unclear. The CDR3: CASSWGLGNSPLHF. In nucleotides, the CDR3 is TGTGCCAGCAGTTGGGGTCTCGGGAATTCACCCCTCCACTTT.